This TCR beta chain was captured by sequencing in a study of beta chain features in type 1 diabetes (dated by TCRdb to about 2018). With respect to the entire study: Patients and healthy donors did not differ in mean age, gender distribution, total cell number or subset yield. The study compared TCRB repertoires of sorted circulating CD4+ T cell subsets between recently diagnosed type 1 diabetes patients and matched healthy donors. Regulatory and stem cell-like memory subsets were isolated from only 8 patients and 8 healthy donors, whereas naive and central memory subsets came from all 30 or so donors. Across all samples, 90 million to 130 million sorted cells were examined, and cell number per subset correlated strongly with RNA yield.

Each donor gave one peripheral blood draw, approximately 110 mL on average, collected into heparinised tubes. A BD FACSAria II and a panel including CD45RO, CCR7, CD25, CD127, CD95 and CD27 were used to sort naive, central memory, regulatory and stem cell-like memory CD4+ T cells. A purity above 95% was achieved for all sorted populations. Right away, PBMCs were isolated by Lymphoprep density gradient centrifugation and were stained directly, with no culture step. So that batch effects would be minimized, each experiment stained and sorted samples in pairs, pairing one healthy donor with one patient. General study outcomes and caveats: A moderate but significant shortening of TCRB CDR3 length was observed in type 1 diabetes patients in all four CD4+ subsets. Because the HLA sub-analyses included only small numbers of individuals, any influence of HLA type on TCRB rearrangement was left unresolved. Because cDNA was sequenced instead of genomic DNA, activated cells with high expression could be over-represented, although the groups did not differ in activation or CD3 levels. Naive, central memory and regulatory TCRB repertoires appeared to be more similar among patients than among healthy donors. At VDJ recombination sites, patients with type 1 diabetes made fewer insertions and deleted more nucleotides, a pattern implying thymic rearrangement abnormalities. PCR might favor shorter templates, but patient and control samples were amplified and corrected together, so any skew would affect both groups equally.

The CDR1 and CDR2 encoded by the germline V gene are SGHTA and FQGNSA. V and J lose 3 bases and 5 bases, and a span of 13 bases separates them. From cysteine to phenylalanine, the CDR3 is 15 amino acids long. The DNA shown is the 45-base CDR3, in frame from base 1. A word on this clone: Its binding antigen is unknown. The input lacks base qualities; no much larger clone sits a single base away.

The High Capacity cDNA Reverse Transcription Kit was used to reverse transcribe all of the isolated RNA, meaning that expressed TCRB transcripts were what got sequenced. Deep immunoSEQ sequencing was applied to naive, central memory and regulatory T cell samples, giving an average of roughly 3.5 million total reads per sample. Sorted cells were lysed in RLT buffer, and RNA was extracted using DNase-treated RNeasy Micro or Mini kits according to cell number. To prevent cross-contamination, each cell subset was processed individually, whereas patient and healthy donor samples were processed jointly. The immunoSEQ multiplex PCR was used to amplify TCRB sequences from cDNA, yielding 87-bp fragments that span the CDR3 region. Amplicons were sequenced on the Illumina HiSeq platform. The authors processed their data as follows. Synthetic template baselines were used to correct PCR bias computationally, reads within Hamming distance 2 were collapsed together, and singletons that could not be merged were discarded. Reads were aligned to IMGT to assign V, D and J genes, CDR3 length, and insertions or deletions at six rearrangement sites. Within each subset, clonotype counts were normalized to the number of sorted cells before true diversity and Gini coefficients were calculated with the tcR R package. The overlap coefficient, calculated on TCRB nucleotide sequences, was used to quantify repertoire sharing. As a proxy for the pre-selection repertoire, out-of-frame TCRB sequences from naive cells were analyzed. Drawn from immuneACCESS, this table holds only the in-frame rearrangements with V and J called that TCRdb kept. Clones are partly lost; checked studies trace under half to an unresolved V gene and leave the rest unexplained. V, J and clone size are taken as reported in that table, and D and trimming were inferred from the DNA itself. The sample yields about 650,000 clones; approximately 13% were counted once. 0.09% to 0.15% of the sample is held by the ten biggest clonotypes.

The sequence was obtained from a man aged 30 to 45 with type 1 diabetes. The rearranged segments are TRBV7-2 and TRBJ2-2; 5 matching bases give a weak D call of TRBD2. The sequenced sample consisted of naive CD4+ T cells from blood. Reading the label with the study, this specimen's cell subset or site is: true naive CD4+ T cells. The CDR3 sequence is CASSLSTGRTGELFF. At the DNA level, the sequence is TGTGCCAGCAGCTTGTCTACGGGAAGGACCGGGGAGCTGTTTTTT. This CDR3, with the reference TRBV7-2 and TRBJ2-2 proteins standing in past its ends, gives the full variable domain GAGVSQSPSNKVTEKGKDVELRCDPISGHTALYWYRQSLGQGLEFLIYFQGNSAPDKSGLPSDRFSAERTGGSVSTLTIQRTQQEDSAVYLCASSLSTGRTGELFFGEGSRLTVL.